Presented here are 32 T cell receptor beta chains from one specimen sequenced in a study of T-cell memory formation after mild COVID-19. In TCRdb, the 5' RACE reads were re-called with MiXCR into one record per CDR3 protein. The sample lists 240,000 or so distinct CDR3 sequences; 8.5% to 9.5% were seen once. Sequencing was performed on PBMCs or a T cell subset sorted from them (not recorded which). Source of these receptors: a man aged 18 to 29 who had mild COVID-19 (a few samples of this study predate the infection). Cell type and time point are not known.

This clonotype was seen more than once but under ten times. The V call is TRBV10-3, the J call TRBJ2-5; 8 positions agree with TRBD1. V shed 2 bases and J 5 bases; nucleotides not matched to a gene: 10. The germline V gene has CDR1 ENHRY and CDR2 SYGVKD. The CDR3 runs 16 residues. The CDR3 DNA reads as TGTGCCATCAGTGAGCAGGGGGCAGGGGGACGGGAGACCCAGTACTTC. It yields the protein CAISEQGAGGRETQYF.

The sample holds a few counts of this clonotype. This chain uses TRBV20-1 with TRBJ2-3; D might be TRBD2 (5 bases). The CDR3 loop spans 15 amino acids. Deletions cut 5 bases from V and 1 base from J, with 16 bases between. Germline CDR1 reads DFQATT; CDR2 reads SNEGSKA (reference sequence). The CDR3 DNA follows: TGCAGTGCTGTGGCGGGTCACCGGGGCACAGATACGCAGTATTTT. Protein sequence: CSAVAGHRGTDTQYF.

This chain connects TRBV6-6 to TRBJ1-6; D unresolved. V lost 6 bases to trimming and J lost 0 bases, with 6 bases between them. CDR3 size: 14 residues. In germline, CDR1 is MNHNY, CDR2 SVGAGI (reference sequence). CDR3 protein: CASSRDSYNSPLHF. In DNA form, the CDR3 reads TGTGCCAGCAGCCGGGACTCCTATAATTCACCCCTCCACTTT.

The chain combines TRBV20-1 with TRBJ2-7; unclear D gene. The CDR3 contains 15 residues. V lost 2 bases and J lost 0, with 14 bases in between. Germline V gene lookup returns CDR1 DFQATT and CDR2 SNEGSKA (reference sequence). The CDR3 sequence is CSARPGPILSYEQYV. The DNA of the CDR3 is TGCAGTGCTAGACCTGGGCCAATCCTCTCCTACGAGCAGTACGTC.

The rearrangement links TRBV2 to TRBJ2-7; 9 bases are shared with TRBD1. J lost 4 bases, V lost 5 bases, and 6 bases had no gene match. This CDR3 comprises 14 residues. Germline loops: CDR1 SNHLY, CDR2 FYNNEI. Written as DNA, the CDR3 is TGTGCCAGCAGTCAGGACAGGGGATTTTACGAGCAGTACTTC. Its translation is CASSQDRGFYEQYF.

The sample holds a few counts of this clonotype. The chain uses TRBV12-3 or TRBV12-4 and TRBJ1-1; 7 bases map to TRBD1. The V and J ends lost 0 bases and 10 bases, in that order; junction bases with no gene match: 8. There are 14 residues in the CDR3. In DNA form, the CDR3 reads TGTGCCAGCAGTTTAGCGACAGGGTATCGGATAGCTTTCTTT. Translating it yields CASSLATGYRIAFF.

This clonotype was counted only a few times. V is TRBV11-2 and J is TRBJ2-5; the D call may be TRBD1 or TRBD2 (5 bases each). The germline V gene encodes CDR1 SGHAT and CDR2 FQNNGV. V lost 6 bases, J lost 7 bases, and 21 bases lay in between. The CDR3 spans 15 residues. The CDR3 sequence: CASRYTGRSMGTQYF. The CDR3 DNA reads TGTGCCAGCAGATACACGGGACGGTCAATGGGGACCCAGTACTTC.

CDR3 DNA sequence: TGTGCCAGCACCCCGGCCAGCCGGACCGAGCAGTACTTC. Translation gives CASTPASRTEQYF. The chain couples TRBV12-3 or TRBV12-4 to TRBJ2-7; D unclear. V was pared by 7 bases and J by 6 bases, with 16 bases between. The CDR3 has 13 amino acids.

This clonotype was detected only a few times. V usage is TRBV7-2 and J usage is TRBJ2-1; either TRBD1 or TRBD2 may fit D (5 bases each). V lost 2 bases, J lost 0 bases, and 11 bases lay in between. The germline V gene has CDR1 SGHTA and CDR2 FQGNSA. This CDR3 region has 16 residues. The DNA for the CDR3 is TGTGCCAGCAGCTTAAATGGGGGTAGCTCCTACAATGAGCAGTTCTTC. Its protein product is CASSLNGGSSYNEQFF.

The sample holds a few counts of this clonotype. The chain carries TRBV6-2 or TRBV6-3 and TRBJ2-2; D perhaps matches TRBD1 (5 bases). Germline CDR1 MNHEY, CDR2 SVGEGT. V was trimmed by 6 bases and J by 7 bases, leaving 15 bases between them. The CDR3 covers 14 residues. The CDR3 loop reads CASSWGRVGGELFF. The DNA for the CDR3 is TGTGCCAGCAGCTGGGGCCGGGTAGGCGGGGAGCTGTTTTTT.

In this sample, this clonotype turned up many times. The rearrangement links TRBV7-9 to TRBJ1-1; the match to TRBD1 covers 7 bases. The V gene end was trimmed by 2 bases and the J gene end by 8 bases; junction bases not matched to a gene: 11. The length of the CDR3 is 15 residues. Germline loops: CDR1 SEHNR, CDR2 FQNEAQ (reference sequence). CDR3 region: CASSLRDSGESEAFF. As DNA, the CDR3 is TGTGCCAGCAGCTTACGGGACAGTGGTGAATCGGAAGCTTTCTTT. The variable domain in full, completed from reference TRBV7-9 and TRBJ1-1, reads DTGVSQNPRHKITKRGQNVTFRCDPISEHNRLYWYRQTLGQGPEFLTYFQNEAQLEKSRLLSDRFSAERPKGSFSTLEIQRTEQGDSAMYLCASSLRDSGESEAFFGQGTRLTVV.

Details on this clonotype: A much larger clone lies one base from this, so it may be a read error. J is TRBJ1-2 and V is TRBV12-3 or TRBV12-4; D gene ambiguous. The CDR3 is 16 amino acids. Trimming shortened V by 6 bases and J by 4 bases, and 21 bases separated the two germline ends. CDR3 amino acids: CASRDSGIGCSYGYTF. DNA for the CDR3: TGTGCCAGCAGGGATTCGGGGATAGGGTGCTCCTATGGCTACACCTTC.

In this sample, this clonotype turned up many times. The chain is built from TRBV4-1 and TRBJ1-3; the D gene is possibly TRBD1 (5 bases). The CDR3 consists of 18 residues. Trimming stripped 1 base from V and 0 bases from J, with 16 bases between. Germline CDR1 reads MGHRA; CDR2 reads YSYEKL. The CDR3 spells CASSQGMVKGHSGNTIYF. Written as DNA, the CDR3 is TGCGCCAGCAGCCAAGGCATGGTGAAGGGGCACTCTGGAAACACCATATATTTT.

V is TRBV7-2 and J is TRBJ2-1; the D gene is possibly TRBD2 (7 bases). The CDR3 length is 15 residues. The germline V gene encodes CDR1 SGHTA and CDR2 FQGNSA. The V and J ends lost 5 bases and 4 bases respectively, with 15 bases between them. The CDR3 here is CASSRGGGKYNEQFF. The CDR3, as DNA: TGTGCCAGCAGCCGCGGGGGCGGGAAATACAATGAGCAGTTCTTC.

This chain uses TRBV7-2 with TRBJ2-3, with D maybe TRBD2 (6 bases). The CDR3 is made up of 15 amino acids. Trimming removed 5 bases from V and 0 bases from J, with 12 bases in between. The germline V gene encodes CDR1 SGHTA and CDR2 FQGNSA. CDR3 nucleotide sequence: TGTGCCAGCAGCCCGGACTATCTTAGCACAGATACGCAGTATTTT. Amino acids: CASSPDYLSTDTQYF.

This clonotype was seen a few times. CDR3 nucleotides: TGTGCCAGCAGCTCGAACAAACGCCTTAACTATGGCTACACCTTC. Amino acid sequence: CASSSNKRLNYGYTF. The V gene is TRBV7-9, the J gene TRBJ1-2; no clear D gene. The CDR3 spans 15 residues. The ends were cut back, 4 bases at V and 1 base at J, with 13 bases in the middle. Germline-derived CDR1 and CDR2 are SEHNR and FQNEAQ (reference sequence).

This chain uses TRBV6-1 with TRBJ2-3, with unresolved D. The CDR3 is made up of 15 amino acids. Germline CDR1 is MNHNS and CDR2 is SASEGT. V lost 2 bases, J lost 3 bases, and 12 bases lay in between. This CDR3 reads CASSEMVVKTDTQYF. The CDR3 DNA reads as TGTGCCAGCAGTGAAATGGTCGTAAAGACAGATACGCAGTATTTT.

This clonotype appeared many times. The chain carries TRBV5-1 and TRBJ2-3, with 9 bases fitting TRBD2. J gave up 1 base and V 8 bases, and 11 bases lay outside the gene matches. Germline CDR1 and CDR2: SGHRS and YFSETQ. The CDR3 has 16 amino acids. The CDR3 DNA reads TGCGCCAGTTCACTTTATAGCGGGGGAGGCACAGATACGCAGTATTTT. This encodes CASSLYSGGGTDTQYF. Combining the CDR3 with reference TRBV5-1 and TRBJ2-3 gives the whole variable domain KAGVTQTPRYLIKTRGQQVTLSCSPISGHRSVSWYQQTPGQGLQFLFEYFSETQRNKGNFPGRFSGRQFSNSRSEMNVSTLELGDSALYLCASSLYSGGGTDTQYFGPGTRLTVL.

The CDR3 sequence is CASSLTGGLPDTQYF. Written as DNA, the CDR3 is TGTGCCAGCAGCTTAACGGGGGGGCTTCCAGATACGCAGTATTTT. The rearrangement uses TRBV7-9 and TRBJ2-3; 8 bases agree with TRBD2. Germline V gene lookup returns CDR1 SEHNR and CDR2 FQNEAQ (reference sequence). Germline trimming cut 2 bases from V and 4 bases from J; bases unmatched to any gene: 5. The CDR3 is made up of 15 amino acids.

The table lists this clonotype with a few counts. V and J are TRBV7-9 and TRBJ1-6, with D perhaps TRBD1 (5 bases). The CDR3 totals 14 residues. The germline gives CDR1 SEHNR, CDR2 FQNEAQ (reference sequence). Trimming stripped 3 bases from V and 5 bases from J, with 8 bases between. For the CDR3, the DNA is TGTGCCAGCAGCTTTGGGGCAGATAATTCACCCCTCCACTTT. Its protein is CASSFGADNSPLHF.

Only a few counts were recorded for this clonotype. Here the CDR3 DNA reads TGTGCCAGCAGCTTAGCAACCGGGGCAGGGGATGGAAACACCATATATTTT. It is translated as CASSLATGAGDGNTIYF. The chain recombines TRBV7-2 with TRBJ1-3, with TRBD1 as a possible D gene (6 bases). Trimming pared 0 bases from V and 3 bases from J, leaving 15 bases between. This CDR3 spans 17 amino acids. Germline V gene data show CDR1 as SGHTA and CDR2 as FQGNSA.

This chain uses TRBV12-3 or TRBV12-4 with TRBJ2-1, with TRBD2 as a possible D gene (6 bases). This CDR3 spans 17 amino acids. The V end was cut by 5 bases, the J end by 2 bases, with 19 bases between. The CDR3 is CASSPILSGVAYNEQFF. CDR3 DNA: TGTGCCAGCAGTCCCATTTTGTCGGGGGTTGCCTACAATGAGCAGTTCTTC.

There are a few counts of this clonotype. In nucleotides, the CDR3 is TGTGCCAGCAGTGAGGGTTGGTACTTC. It encodes CASSEGWYF. This chain joins TRBV28 and TRBJ2-5, with D maybe TRBD2 (5 bases). Germline loops: CDR1 MDHEN, CDR2 SYDVKM. Trimming took off 5 bases at V and 13 bases at J, with 8 bases between the two ends. The CDR3 consists of 9 residues.

This clonotype was recorded many times. The chain combines TRBV7-2 with TRBJ2-4; 7 positions match TRBD1. The CDR3 runs to 15 residues. Germline assignment: CDR1 SGHTA and CDR2 FQGNSA. The V gene end was trimmed by 3 bases and the J gene end by 4 bases; junction bases not matched to a gene: 6. CDR3 residues: CASSFYGTEKNIQYF. CDR3 DNA: TGTGCCAGCAGCTTCTATGGGACAGAAAAAAACATTCAGTACTTC.

This clonotype was recorded at least ten times. The rearrangement joins TRBV12-3 or TRBV12-4 to TRBJ2-1; TRBD1 matches 9 bases. CDR3 length equals 15 residues. The trim removed 6 bases at V and 7 bases at J, leaving 10 bases unmatched. In DNA form, the CDR3 reads TGTGCCAGCAGCCTAGGGGACAGGGTGAAGAATGAGCAGTTCTTC. It specifies CASSLGDRVKNEQFF.

This clonotype was seen a few times. The rearrangement joins TRBV19 to TRBJ1-2, with TRBD1 matching over 8 bases. This CDR3 comprises 14 residues. Germline assignment: CDR1 LNHDA and CDR2 SQIVND (reference sequence). The V gene end was trimmed by 3 bases and the J gene end by 4 bases; junction bases not matched to a gene: 4. CDR3 bases: TGTGCCAGTAGTATCGCGGGACAGGCCTATGGCTACACCTTC. It specifies CASSIAGQAYGYTF. Full variable domain (outside the CDR3, taken from reference TRBV19 and TRBJ1-2): DGGITQSPKYLFRKEGQNVTLSCEQNLNHDAMYWYRQDPGQGLRLIYYSQIVNDFQKGDIAEGYSVSREKKESFPLTVTSAQKNPTAFYLCASSIAGQAYGYTFGSGTRLTVV.

This clonotype was detected a few times. This chain uses TRBV19 with TRBJ2-3; a possible D gene is TRBD1 (6 bases). Germline CDR1 is LNHDA and CDR2 is SQIVND (reference sequence). The CDR3 spans 15 residues. V lost 8 bases and J lost 4, with 19 bases in between. In nucleotides, the CDR3 is TGTGCCAGTTCAGCGGACAGTTACCTTGCAGATACGCAGTATTTT. As protein: CASSADSYLADTQYF. The full variable domain, in which reference TRBV19 and TRBJ2-3 provide the parts outside the CDR3, is DGGITQSPKYLFRKEGQNVTLSCEQNLNHDAMYWYRQDPGQGLRLIYYSQIVNDFQKGDIAEGYSVSREKKESFPLTVTSAQKNPTAFYLCASSADSYLADTQYFGPGTRLTVL.

This clonotype was recorded a few times. The rearrangement joins TRBV7-2 to TRBJ1-2; D is unclear. From germline, CDR1 is SGHTA and CDR2 FQGNSA. The CDR3 is 18 amino acids. Trimming removed 1 base at V and 3 bases at J, with 21 bases between. CDR3: CASSLEGGKFLPDYGYTF. The CDR3 bases are TGTGCCAGCAGCTTAGAGGGAGGCAAATTCCTGCCCGACTATGGCTACACCTTC. Filled out from reference TRBV7-2 and TRBJ1-2, the complete variable domain reads GAGVSQSPSNKVTEKGKDVELRCDPISGHTALYWYRQSLGQGLEFLIYFQGNSAPDKSGLPSDRFSAERTGGSVSTLTIQRTQQEDSAVYLCASSLEGGKFLPDYGYTFGSGTRLTVV.

The CDR3 spells CASSLLDRAGYF. DNA of the CDR3: TGTGCCAGCAGCTTACTAGACAGGGCGGGGTATTTT. This chain uses TRBV7-2 with TRBJ2-3; 7 bases agree with TRBD1. CDR1 and CDR2 from the germline V gene are SGHTA and FQGNSA. The CDR3 spans 12 residues. V dropped 2 bases and J dropped 14; count of bases not matched to a gene: 7.

The chain uses TRBV4-3 and TRBJ2-7; D might be TRBD2 (5 bases). This CDR3 region has 13 residues. The V end lost 1 base, the J end lost 4 bases, and 8 bases lay between the germline ends. Germline V lookup: CDR1 LGHNA, CDR2 YSLEER. The CDR3 is CASSQGPGYEQYV. The CDR3 DNA reads TGCGCCAGCAGCCAAGGTCCGGGGTACGAGCAGTACGTC.

Ten or more counts support this clonotype. J is TRBJ2-3 and V is TRBV4-1, with D perhaps TRBD2 (6 bases). This CDR3 comprises 17 residues. Per germline, CDR1 MGHRA and CDR2 YSYEKL. Trimming shortened V by 6 bases and J by 2 bases, and 21 bases separated the two germline ends. The CDR3 nucleotides are TGCGCCAGCAGTAAACAAATGACGGGACTTGACACAGATACGCAGTATTTT. Its protein product is CASSKQMTGLDTDTQYF.

The chain combines TRBV19 with TRBJ2-3; D may be TRBD1 (5 bases). Trimming took 8 bases from V and 7 from J, leaving 19 bases between them. The CDR3 extends over 14 amino acids. The germline gives CDR1 LNHDA, CDR2 SQIVND (reference sequence). The CDR3 sequence is CASSVGQNANTQYF. The CDR3 DNA reads as TGTGCCAGTTCAGTGGGGCAGAACGCGAATACGCAGTATTTT.